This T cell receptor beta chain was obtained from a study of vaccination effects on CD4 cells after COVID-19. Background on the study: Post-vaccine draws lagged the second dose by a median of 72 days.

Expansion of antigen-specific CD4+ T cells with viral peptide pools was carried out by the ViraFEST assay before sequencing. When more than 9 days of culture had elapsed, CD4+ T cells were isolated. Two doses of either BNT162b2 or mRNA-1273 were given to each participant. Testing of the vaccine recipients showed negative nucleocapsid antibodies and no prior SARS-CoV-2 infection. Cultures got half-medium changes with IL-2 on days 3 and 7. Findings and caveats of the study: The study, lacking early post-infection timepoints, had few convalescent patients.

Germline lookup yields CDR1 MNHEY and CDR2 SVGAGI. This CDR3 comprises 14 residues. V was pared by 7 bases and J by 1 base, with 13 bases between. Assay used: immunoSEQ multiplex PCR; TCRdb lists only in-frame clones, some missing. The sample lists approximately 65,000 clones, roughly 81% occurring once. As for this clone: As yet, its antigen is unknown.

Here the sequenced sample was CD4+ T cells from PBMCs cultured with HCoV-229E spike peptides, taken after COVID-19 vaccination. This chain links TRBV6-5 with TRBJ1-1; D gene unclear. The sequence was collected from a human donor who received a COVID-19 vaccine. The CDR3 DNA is TGTGCCAGCACCGAAGGGCGGCAGAACACTGAAGCTTTCTTT. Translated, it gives CASTEGRQNTEAFF.